These 11 T cell receptor beta chains were sequenced from one sample in a study of cytomegalovirus exposure and HLA in healthy donors. PCR was performed using 60 Vbeta and 13 Jbeta primers. Measured with immunoSEQ multiplex PCR; TCRdb has only the in-frame clones, and not every one. Of over 150,000 clones in the sample, 75% were seen once. Sequenced input: PBMCs. The source is a male donor in good health and CMV-seronegative.

The V gene is TRBV28, the J gene TRBJ2-3; D perhaps matches TRBD1 (5 bases). V was clipped by 6 bases and J by 5 bases, with 12 bases between them. Germline values: CDR1 MDHEN, CDR2 SYDVKM. This CDR3 spans 13 amino acids. CDR3 sequence: CASRRAGKDTQYF. The CDR3 coding sequence is TGTGCCAGCAGACGAGCAGGGAAAGATACGCAGTATTTT.

The J gene is TRBJ1-2, the V gene TRBV23-1, with D unresolved. TRBV23-1 is an ORF for which the function is uncertain. Trimming left V 2 bases short and J 7 bases short, with 8 bases between. The CDR3 is 12 residues long. The CDR3 bases are TGCGCCAGCAGTCAACGGTTCACTGGCTACACCTTC. This gives the protein CASSQRFTGYTF.

This clone was observed a handful of times. The J gene is TRBJ1-5, the V gene TRBV11-2, with D possibly being TRBD1 (6 bases). The length of the CDR3 is 14 residues. Looked up from germline, CDR1 is SGHAT and CDR2 is FQNNGV. With 4 bases removed from V and 6 bases from J, the gap between germline ends came to 13 bases. In DNA, the CDR3 is TGTGCCAGCAGCTCCTGGGGGGGGCTTCAGCCCCAGCATTTT. Amino acid sequence: CASSSWGGLQPQHF. The entire variable domain, with the rest obtained from reference TRBV11-2 and TRBJ1-5, is as follows: EAGVAQSPRYKIIEKRQSVAFWCNPISGHATLYWYQQILGQGPKLLIQFQNNGVVDDSQLPKDRFSAERLKGVDSTLKIQPAKLEDSAVYLCASSSWGGLQPQHFGDGTRLSIL.

The CDR3 sequence is CASSPGGADTQYF. CDR3 DNA: TGTGCCAGCTCACCGGGGGGGGCGGATACGCAGTATTTT. The chain couples TRBV18 to TRBJ2-3, with D perhaps matching TRBD2 (7 bases). Per the germline V gene, CDR1 is KGHSH and CDR2 is LQKENI. V lost 3 bases and J 6 bases, leaving 10 bases between the germline ends. The length of the CDR3 is 13 residues.

A single count supports this clone. The CDR3 DNA is TGTGCCAGCAGCTCGTCGACAGGAAATGGGGAGACCCAGTACTTC. Translated, it gives CASSSSTGNGETQYF. V usage is TRBV7-7 and J usage is TRBJ2-5; tentative D call: TRBD1 (6 bases). CDR1 and CDR2 (germline): SSHAT, FNYEAQ (reference sequence). Trimming pared 4 bases from V and 5 bases from J, leaving 17 bases between. This CDR3 is 15 amino acids long.

The gene calls are TRBV18 and TRBJ2-2, with 8 nucleotides matching TRBD1. Germline V gene data show CDR1 as KGHSH and CDR2 as LQKENI. CDR3 length: 17 residues. J was trimmed by 1 base and V by 5 bases; bases with no gene match: 9. CDR3 sequence: CASSSRQGARNTGELFF. CDR3 nucleotides: TGTGCCAGCTCATCACGCCAGGGGGCGCGGAACACCGGGGAGCTGTTTTTT.

This chain connects TRBV7-9 to TRBJ1-4; the match to TRBD1 covers 7 bases. Trimming cost V 5 bases and J 6 bases; bases outside gene matches: 12. This CDR3 has 16 amino acids. Germline CDR1 and CDR2: SEHNR and FQNEAQ (reference sequence). The chain's CDR3 is CASSIPLPGQHEKLFF. The CDR3 DNA is TGTGCCAGCAGCATACCGCTCCCGGGACAGCATGAAAAACTGTTTTTT.

The chain is built from TRBV7-9 and TRBJ1-5; D uncertain. Germline loops: CDR1 SEHNR, CDR2 FQNEAQ (reference sequence). Trimming removed 3 bases from V and 0 bases from J, with 6 bases in between. The CDR3 is 14 residues long. This CDR3 is CASSLSYSNQPQHF. In nucleotides, the CDR3 is TGTGCCAGCAGCTTGAGTTATAGCAATCAGCCCCAGCATTTT.

The chain couples TRBV4-3 to TRBJ2-7; D is uncertain. This CDR3 region has 14 residues. CDR1 and CDR2 (germline): LGHNA, YSLEER. Trimming cost V 1 base and J 2 bases, with 9 bases left between them. The CDR3 is CASSQVLRAYEQYF. The CDR3 nucleotides read TGCGCCAGCAGCCAAGTGCTACGGGCCTACGAGCAGTACTTC.

This chain uses TRBV28 with TRBJ1-2; unclear D gene. The CDR3 has 16 residues. V lost 6 bases and J lost 5, with 22 bases in between. Germline V gene lookup returns CDR1 MDHEN and CDR2 SYDVKM. The CDR3 protein is CASSPTSYEVGYGYTF. The DNA for the CDR3 is TGTGCCAGCAGCCCTACTTCCTACGAGGTCGGGTATGGCTACACCTTC.

This sequence joins TRBV6-4 and TRBJ1-1, with D possibly TRBD1 on 6 matching bases. Germline assignment: CDR1 MRHNA and CDR2 SNTAGT. This CDR3 is built from 13 residues. The V and J ends lost 2 bases and 10 bases respectively, with 14 bases between them. The CDR3: CASSDRGGGGAFF. CDR3 nucleotides: TGTGCCAGCAGTGACCGAGGGGGAGGGGGAGCTTTCTTT.